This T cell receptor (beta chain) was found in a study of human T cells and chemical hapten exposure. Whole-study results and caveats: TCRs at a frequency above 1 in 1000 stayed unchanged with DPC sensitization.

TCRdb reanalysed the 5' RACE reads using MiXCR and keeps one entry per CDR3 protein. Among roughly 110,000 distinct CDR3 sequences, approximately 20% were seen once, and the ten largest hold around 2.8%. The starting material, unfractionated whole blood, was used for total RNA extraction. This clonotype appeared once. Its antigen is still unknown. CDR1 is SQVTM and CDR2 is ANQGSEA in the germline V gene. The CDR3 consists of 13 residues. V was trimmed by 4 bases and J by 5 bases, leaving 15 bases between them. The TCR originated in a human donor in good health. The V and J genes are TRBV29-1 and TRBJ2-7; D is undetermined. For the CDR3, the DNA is TGCAGCGTTGGCCGGACCCTGACGGACGAGCAGTACTTC. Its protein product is CSVGRTLTDEQYF.